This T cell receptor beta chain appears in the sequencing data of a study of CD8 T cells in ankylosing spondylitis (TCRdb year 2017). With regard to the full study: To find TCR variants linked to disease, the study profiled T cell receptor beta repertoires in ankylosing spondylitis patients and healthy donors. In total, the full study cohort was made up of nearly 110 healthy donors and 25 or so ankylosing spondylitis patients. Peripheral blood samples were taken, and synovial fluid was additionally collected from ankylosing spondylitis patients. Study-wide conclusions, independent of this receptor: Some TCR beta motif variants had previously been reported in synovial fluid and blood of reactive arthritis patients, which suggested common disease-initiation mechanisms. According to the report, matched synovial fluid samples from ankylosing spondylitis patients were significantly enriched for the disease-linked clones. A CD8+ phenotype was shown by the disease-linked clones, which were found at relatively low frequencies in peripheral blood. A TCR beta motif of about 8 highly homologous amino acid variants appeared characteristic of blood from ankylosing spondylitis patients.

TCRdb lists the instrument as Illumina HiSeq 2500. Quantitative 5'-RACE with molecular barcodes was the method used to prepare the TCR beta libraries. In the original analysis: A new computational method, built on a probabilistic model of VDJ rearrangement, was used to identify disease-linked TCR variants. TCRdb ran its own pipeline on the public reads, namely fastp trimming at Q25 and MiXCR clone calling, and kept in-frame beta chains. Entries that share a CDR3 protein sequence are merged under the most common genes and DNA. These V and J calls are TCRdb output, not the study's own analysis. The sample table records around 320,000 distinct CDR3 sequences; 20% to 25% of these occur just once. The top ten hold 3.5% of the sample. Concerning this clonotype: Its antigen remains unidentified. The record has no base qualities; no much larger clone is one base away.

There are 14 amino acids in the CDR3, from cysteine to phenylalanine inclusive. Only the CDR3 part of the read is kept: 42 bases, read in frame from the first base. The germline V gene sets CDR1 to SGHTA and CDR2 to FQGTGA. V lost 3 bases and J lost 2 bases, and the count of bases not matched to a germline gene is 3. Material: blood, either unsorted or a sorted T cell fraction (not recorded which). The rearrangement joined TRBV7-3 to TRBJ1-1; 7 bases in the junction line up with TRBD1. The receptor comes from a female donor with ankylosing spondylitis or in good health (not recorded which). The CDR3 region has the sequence CASSFEGANTEAFF. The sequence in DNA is TGTGCCAGCAGCTTTGAGGGGGCTAACACTGAAGCTTTCTTT.